This T cell receptor beta chain is from a study of T cells after yellow fever vaccination. For the study at large: SMART-Seq v4 Ultra Low Input prepared the low-cell-number fractions.

Each CDR3 protein is one row after TCRdb ran MiXCR on the 5' RACE reads. The table shows 300,000 to 400,000 distinct CDR3 sequences, with 6.2% occurring only once. Trimming pared 7 bases from V and 6 bases from J, leaving 25 bases between. CDR1 SNHLY and CDR2 FYNNEI come from the germline V gene. The CDR3 loop spans 16 amino acids. This clonotype was found many times. This chain uses TRBV2 with TRBJ2-7; D may be TRBD1 (6 bases). The receptor was derived from a man aged 25 to 45 who received the YFV17D yellow fever vaccine. The source material was PBMCs, sampled 5 days after the yellow fever booster vaccination. The CDR3: CASTSQGQGPSGEQYF. CDR3 nucleotides: TGTGCCAGCACCTCTCAGGGGCAGGGGCCCTCGGGCGAGCAGTACTTC.